This is a list of T cell receptor beta chains from one sample in a study of blood T cell repertoires in COVID-19. TCRdb keeps only in-frame clones here, not all; method: immunoSEQ multiplex PCR. Among 220,000 or so clones, about 86% were seen once, and the ten largest hold more than 2%. Sequenced material: peripheral blood. The receptors shown here come from a woman between 55 and 75 years old with acute or convalescent COVID-19. Each CDR3 is given with its conserved first and last residue. The order of the fields is J gene, D gene, clone size, CDR3 length, V gene, CDR3 DNA, CDR3 protein. The D gene is left open where the match is weak. Size values are once, few and many counts, or a class for expanded clones, and some rows have none.

TRBJ1-1	.	.	12	TRBV5-1	TGCGCCAGCAGCTTTTTCGGGGGTGAAGCTTTCTTT	CASSFFGGEAFF
TRBJ1-1	.	.	14	TRBV5-6	TGTGCCAGCAGCCGGGGAAGAGAGAACACTGAAGCTTTCTTT	CASSRGRENTEAFF
TRBJ2-1	.	.	15	TRBV5-1	TGCGCCAGCAGCTGGGGGGGCCTGAACGGCAATGAGCAGTTCTTC	CASSWGGLNGNEQFF
TRBJ1-4	TRBD1	few	13	TRBV9	TGTGCCAGCAGCGTAGGCCCCAGGGGGAGCCTGTTTTTT	CASSVGPRGSLFF
TRBJ1-1	TRBD1	.	13	TRBV5-4	TGTGCCAGCAGGGACAGGGGGTACACTGAAGCTTTCTTT	CASRDRGYTEAFF
TRBJ1-6	TRBD1	.	13	TRBV19	TGTGCCAGTCGCGGGACAGGGGCTTCACCCCTCCACTTT	CASRGTGASPLHF
TRBJ2-3	.	.	15	TRBV7-3	TGTGCCAGCAGCTTAACTGGAGCTAGCACAGATACGCAGTATTTT	CASSLTGASTDTQYF
TRBJ2-3	.	.	14	TRBV19	TGTGCCAGTAGTATCTATCCCGGCACAGATACGCAGTATTTT	CASSIYPGTDTQYF
TRBJ1-2	TRBD1	few	14	TRBV30	TGTGCCTGGACCCGGGACAGGCCGAAGACGGGCTACACCTTC	CAWTRDRPKTGYTF
TRBJ2-4	.	few	16	TRBV3-1/TRBV3-2	TGTGCCAGCAGCCAAGTGGGGGGAAGTGCCAAAAACATTCAGTACTTC	CASSQVGGSAKNIQYF
TRBJ1-2	.	.	15	TRBV19	TGTGCCAGTAGTAGGTCGCACTACGACCGCTATGGCTACACCTTC	CASSRSHYDRYGYTF
TRBJ2-7	.	.	15	TRBV11-2	TGTGCCAGCAGCCCCGTCGGAGGGAGCGGGTACGAGCAGTACTTC	CASSPVGGSGYEQYF
TRBJ1-1	.	.	13	TRBV15	TGTGCCACCAGCGCGGGGAGGAACACTGAAGCTTTCTTT	CATSAGRNTEAFF
TRBJ1-2	.	.	13	TRBV11-2	TGTGCCAGCAGCTTAGACGGGGTCTATGGCTACACCTTC	CASSLDGVYGYTF
TRBJ1-4	TRBD1	.	14	TRBV10-3	TGTGCCATCAGTGAGGACAGGGGGAATGAAAAACTGTTTTTT	CAISEDRGNEKLFF
TRBJ2-2	.	.	11	TRBV30	TGTGCCTGGAAGAGGACCGGGGAGCTGTTTTTT	CAWKRTGELFF
TRBJ1-2	.	.	16	TRBV7-9	TGTGCCAGCAGCGACCTGGCAGCGGGAGCAAACTATGGCTACACCTTC	CASSDLAAGANYGYTF
TRBJ2-7	.	.	17	TRBV10-3	TGTGCCATCAGTGAGAGTGAATGGGACTCGGTCGGCTACGAGCAGTACTTC	CAISESEWDSVGYEQYF
TRBJ2-1	.	.	16	TRBV7-6	TGTGCCAGCAGCTTAGCGGGAGTAGCGGTATACAATGAGCAGTTCTTC	CASSLAGVAVYNEQFF
TRBJ2-3	TRBD1	.	15	TRBV7-2	TGTGCCAGCAGCCAGTCGGGACAGGGAACAGATACGCAGTATTTT	CASSQSGQGTDTQYF
TRBJ1-2	.	.	15	TRBV4-1	TGCGCCAGCAGCCATCCCGGCCAGGGACTCTATGGCTACACCTTC	CASSHPGQGLYGYTF
TRBJ2-1	TRBD2	.	17	TRBV11-2	TGTGCCAGCAGCCTCGGCGGGGGTAGCGGGGGGTTGCATGAGCAGTTCTTC	CASSLGGGSGGLHEQFF
TRBJ2-3	TRBD2	.	16	TRBV7-9	TGTGCCAGCAGTCCCACACTAGCGGGGCTAAGAGATACGCAGTATTTT	CASSPTLAGLRDTQYF
TRBJ1-1	TRBD1	.	17	TRBV9	TGTGCCAGCAGCGTAGTTAGGAGGGACAGCTTGAACACTGAAGCTTTCTTT	CASSVVRRDSLNTEAFF
TRBJ1-2	.	.	11	TRBV30	TGTGCCTGCCCCAGGAAATATGGCTACACCTTC	CACPRKYGYTF
TRBJ1-6	.	few	15	TRBV4-3	TGCGCCAGCAGCCAAGTCCCCCAGGGTAATTCACCCCTCCACTTT	CASSQVPQGNSPLHF
TRBJ2-5	.	.	12	TRBV12-3/TRBV12-4	TGTGCCAGCAGTCTCGACAGAGAGACCCAGTACTTC	CASSLDRETQYF
TRBJ2-3	TRBD1	.	13	TRBV6-5	TGTGCCAGCAGCGGGACAGGCACAGATACGCAGTATTTT	CASSGTGTDTQYF
TRBJ1-2	TRBD1	.	15	TRBV4-1	TGCGCCAGCAGCCAGCGACAGGGAGAGGACTATGGCTACACCTTC	CASSQRQGEDYGYTF
TRBJ2-1	TRBD1	few	15	TRBV7-2	TGTGCCAGCAGCGCATCAGGGGGCGCTTGGAATGAGCAGTTCTTC	CASSASGGAWNEQFF
TRBJ2-3	.	.	15	TRBV2	TGTGCCAGCAGCGAAACGGGACTTAGGCGAGGTACGCAGTATTTT	CASSETGLRRGTQYF
TRBJ1-1	.	once	16	TRBV30	TGTGCCTGGAGTCGTTGGGGGGGACAAGAGAACACTGAAGCTTTCTTT	CAWSRWGGQENTEAFF
TRBJ1-6	.	.	14	TRBV2	TGTGCCAGCAGGTCGACAGGACCTAATTCACCCCTCCACTTT	CASRSTGPNSPLHF
TRBJ1-2	.	.	16	TRBV5-6	TGTGCCAGCAGCCCCCAACCCGCCAGGGGACTATATGGCTACACCTTC	CASSPQPARGLYGYTF
TRBJ1-1	.	.	14	TRBV6-2/TRBV6-3	TGTGCCAGCAGTCATACGGGACAGAACACTGAAGCTTTCTTT	CASSHTGQNTEAFF
TRBJ2-1	TRBD1	.	15	TRBV6-5	TGTGCCAGCAGGGACCGGGACAGGGCATACAATGAGCAGTTCTTC	CASRDRDRAYNEQFF
TRBJ1-2	.	.	11	TRBV12-3/TRBV12-4	TGTGCCAGCAGCCGCGGATTTGGCTACACCTTC	CASSRGFGYTF
TRBJ1-3	.	.	15	TRBV6-6	TGTGCCAGCAGTTACCAGGGTACCTCTGGAAACACCATATATTTT	CASSYQGTSGNTIYF
TRBJ1-2	TRBD1	.	15	TRBV11-2	TGTGCCAGCAGCCCCGAGGACAGGGCGAGCTATGGCTACACCTTC	CASSPEDRASYGYTF
TRBJ2-7	.	.	15	TRBV28	TGTGCCAGCAGTTTAGCCTTGACGGGCTCCTACGAGCAGTACTTC	CASSLALTGSYEQYF
TRBJ2-1	TRBD1	.	16	TRBV14	TGTGCCAGCAGCCCTATCACAGGGGGCTGGGCCAATGAGCAGTTCTTC	CASSPITGGWANEQFF
TRBJ2-2	.	once	16	TRBV27	TGTGCCAGCAGTTTATACAGTAGGTCACAGCCCGGGGAGCTGTTTTTT	CASSLYSRSQPGELFF
TRBJ2-1	TRBD1	.	12	TRBV11-2	TGTGCCAGCAGCTCAGGGGGCAATGAGCAGTTCTTC	CASSSGGNEQFF
TRBJ1-1	TRBD1	.	14	TRBV10-3	TGTGCCATCAGTGAGGGACAGGAGAACACTGAAGCTTTCTTT	CAISEGQENTEAFF
TRBJ1-5	TRBD1	.	15	TRBV30	TGTGCCTGGAGTGTTGGGACAGGGGTTCGTGGACCCCAGCATTTT	CAWSVGTGVRGPQHF
TRBJ1-1	.	.	16	TRBV5-1	TGCGCCAGCAGCTTCCAGGGGACGGGTCCCGACACTGAAGCTTTCTTT	CASSFQGTGPDTEAFF
TRBJ2-5	.	.	13	TRBV3-1/TRBV3-2	TGTGCCAGCAGCAGGGGGATTCAAGAGACCCAGTACTTC	CASSRGIQETQYF
TRBJ1-5	.	.	16	TRBV6-6	TGTGCCAGCAGTTACGCCAACCGGGACAACAATCAGCCCCAGCATTTT	CASSYANRDNNQPQHF
TRBJ2-7	.	.	15	TRBV4-2	TGTGCCAGCAGCCAAGATGGACACGCGACCTACGAGCAGTACTTC	CASSQDGHATYEQYF
TRBJ1-1	.	few	15	TRBV7-3	TGTGCCAGCAGCTCTGCCCCTGGGGAGGGCACTGAAGCTTTCTTT	CASSSAPGEGTEAFF
TRBJ1-1	.	.	12	TRBV6-5	TGTGCCAGCAGCAAAAGAGGGACTGAAGCTTTCTTT	CASSKRGTEAFF
TRBJ1-1	TRBD1	.	15	TRBV6-1	TGTGCCAGCAGTGTAACTTTGGCAGGGGGCACTGAAGCTTTCTTT	CASSVTLAGGTEAFF
TRBJ2-1	.	.	14	TRBV4-1	TGCGCCAGCAGCCAAGTTCCAGGTCTCGATGAGCAGTTCTTC	CASSQVPGLDEQFF
TRBJ2-1	TRBD2	.	17	TRBV10-3	TGTGCCATCAGGGGAGCGGGGGGAGCTCAATCCTACAATGAGCAGTTCTTC	CAIRGAGGAQSYNEQFF
TRBJ2-2	TRBD1	.	16	TRBV4-3	TGCGCCAGCAGCCAGACAGGGGCGAGCGGAACCGGGGAGCTGTTTTTT	CASSQTGASGTGELFF
TRBJ1-6	.	.	14	TRBV6-6	TGTGCCAGCAGTGCCCTCGAGGAGAGTTCACCCCTCCACTTT	CASSALEESSPLHF
TRBJ1-2	TRBD1	few	15	TRBV27	TGTGCCAGCAGTCCCACCTGGGACAGTGACTATGGCTACACCTTC	CASSPTWDSDYGYTF